The clone carrying this T cell receptor beta chain is categorized as hyperexpanded. This sample is drawn from a study of blood T cell repertoires in COVID-19. Overall study: Specimens from acute and convalescent COVID-19 originated in the United States, Italy and Spain.

Sequencing was performed with immunoSEQ multiplex PCR; in TCRdb, only in-frame clones are kept and a portion is missing. Here the sample spans approximately 12,000 clones, approximately 80% being singletons. The specimen was peripheral blood. The TCR comes from a man between 35 and 55 years old with active or convalescent COVID-19.

CDR3 in amino acids: CASSMGGGTGSQPQHF. In DNA, the CDR3 is TGTGCCAGTAGTATGGGGGGCGGGACAGGGAGTCAGCCCCAGCATTTT. The genes are TRBV19 and TRBJ1-5, with 9 bases lining up with TRBD1. The CDR3 covers 16 residues. Trimming removed 3 bases from V and 6 bases from J; junction bases left unmatched: 9. Per germline, CDR1 LNHDA and CDR2 SQIVND (reference sequence).